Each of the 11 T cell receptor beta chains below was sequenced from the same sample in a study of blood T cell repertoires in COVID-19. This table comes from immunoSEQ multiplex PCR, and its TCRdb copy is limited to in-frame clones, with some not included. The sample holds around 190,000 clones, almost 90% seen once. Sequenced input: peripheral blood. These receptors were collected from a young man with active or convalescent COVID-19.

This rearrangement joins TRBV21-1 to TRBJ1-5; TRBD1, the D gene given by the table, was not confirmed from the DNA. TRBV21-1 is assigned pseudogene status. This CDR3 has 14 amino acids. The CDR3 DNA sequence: TGTGCCAGCAGCAGGGGCAACAGGGACCAGCCCCAGCATTTT. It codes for CASSRGNRDQPQHF.

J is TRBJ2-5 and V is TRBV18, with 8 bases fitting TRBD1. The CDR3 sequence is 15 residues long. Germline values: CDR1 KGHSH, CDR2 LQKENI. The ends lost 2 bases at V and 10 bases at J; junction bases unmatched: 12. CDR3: CASSPVQGAFRGQYF. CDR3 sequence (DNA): TGTGCCAGCTCACCAGTCCAGGGGGCGTTCAGGGGCCAGTACTTC.

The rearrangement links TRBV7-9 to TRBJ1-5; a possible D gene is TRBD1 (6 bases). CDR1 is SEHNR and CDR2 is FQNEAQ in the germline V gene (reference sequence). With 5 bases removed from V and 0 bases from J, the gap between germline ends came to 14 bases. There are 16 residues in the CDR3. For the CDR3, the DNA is TGTGCCAGCAGCCATGATGGACAGTATAGCAATCAGCCCCAGCATTTT. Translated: CASSHDGQYSNQPQHF.

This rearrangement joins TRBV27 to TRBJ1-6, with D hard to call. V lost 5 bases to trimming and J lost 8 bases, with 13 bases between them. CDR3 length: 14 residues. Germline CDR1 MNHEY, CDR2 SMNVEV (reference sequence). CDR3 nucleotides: TGTGCCAGCAGTCCCGGGAAGGCTTATTCACCCCTCCACTTT. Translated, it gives CASSPGKAYSPLHF.

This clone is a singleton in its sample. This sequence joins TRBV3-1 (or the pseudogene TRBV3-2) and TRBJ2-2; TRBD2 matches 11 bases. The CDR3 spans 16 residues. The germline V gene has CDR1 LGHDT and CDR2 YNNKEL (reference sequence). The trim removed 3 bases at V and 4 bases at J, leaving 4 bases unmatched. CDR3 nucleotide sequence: TGTGCCAGCAGCCACCTAGCGGGAGGACTCACCGGGGAGCTGTTTTTT. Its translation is CASSHLAGGLTGELFF.

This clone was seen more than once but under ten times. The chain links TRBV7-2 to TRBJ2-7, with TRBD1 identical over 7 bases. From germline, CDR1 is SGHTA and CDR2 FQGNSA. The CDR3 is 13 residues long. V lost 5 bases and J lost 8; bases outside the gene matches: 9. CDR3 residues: CASSLTQGPKQYF. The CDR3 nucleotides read TGTGCCAGCAGCCTTACACAGGGGCCCAAGCAGTACTTC.

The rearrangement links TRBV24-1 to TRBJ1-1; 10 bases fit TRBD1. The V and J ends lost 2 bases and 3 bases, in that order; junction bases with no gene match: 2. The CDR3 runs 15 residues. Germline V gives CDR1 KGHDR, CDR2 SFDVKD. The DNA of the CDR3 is TGTGCCACCAGTGATTCCGGGACAGGGGACACTGAAGCTTTCTTT. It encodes CATSDSGTGDTEAFF.

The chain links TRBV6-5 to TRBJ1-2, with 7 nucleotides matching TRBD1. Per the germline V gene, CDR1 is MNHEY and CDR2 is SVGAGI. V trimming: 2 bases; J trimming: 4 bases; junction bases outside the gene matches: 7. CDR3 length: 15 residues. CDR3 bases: TGTGCCAGCAGTTACAAGACAGGGTATCCCTATGGCTACACCTTC. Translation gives CASSYKTGYPYGYTF.

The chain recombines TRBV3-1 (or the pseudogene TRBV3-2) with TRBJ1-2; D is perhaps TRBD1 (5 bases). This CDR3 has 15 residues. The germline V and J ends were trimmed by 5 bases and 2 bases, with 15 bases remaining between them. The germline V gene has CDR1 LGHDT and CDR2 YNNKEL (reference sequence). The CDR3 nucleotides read TGTGCCAGCAGCATAGGGGCAGGAGGGAACTATGGCTACACCTTC. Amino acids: CASSIGAGGNYGYTF.

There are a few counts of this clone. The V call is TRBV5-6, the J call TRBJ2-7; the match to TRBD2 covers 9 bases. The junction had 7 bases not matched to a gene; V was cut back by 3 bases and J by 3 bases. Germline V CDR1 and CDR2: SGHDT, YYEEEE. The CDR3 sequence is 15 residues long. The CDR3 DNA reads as TGTGCCAGCAGCTCCCCGGGACTAGCAAGCTACGAGCAGTACTTC. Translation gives CASSSPGLASYEQYF.

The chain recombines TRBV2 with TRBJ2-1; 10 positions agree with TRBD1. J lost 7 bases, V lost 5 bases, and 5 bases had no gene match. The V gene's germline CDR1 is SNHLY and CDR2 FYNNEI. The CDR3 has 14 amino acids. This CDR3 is CASSMDRGANEQFF. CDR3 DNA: TGTGCCAGCAGTATGGACAGGGGGGCAAATGAGCAGTTCTTC.